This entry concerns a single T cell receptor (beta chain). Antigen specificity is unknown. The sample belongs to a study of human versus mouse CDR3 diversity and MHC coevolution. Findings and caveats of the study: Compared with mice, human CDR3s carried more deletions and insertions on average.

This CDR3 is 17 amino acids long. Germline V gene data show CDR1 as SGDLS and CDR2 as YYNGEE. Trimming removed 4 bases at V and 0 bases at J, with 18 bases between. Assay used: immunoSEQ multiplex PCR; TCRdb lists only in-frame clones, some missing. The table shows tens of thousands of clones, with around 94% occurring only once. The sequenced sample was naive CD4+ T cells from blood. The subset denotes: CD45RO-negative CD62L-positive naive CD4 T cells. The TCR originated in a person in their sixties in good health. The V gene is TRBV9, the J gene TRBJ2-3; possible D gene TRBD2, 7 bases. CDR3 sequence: CASSTRGRGTSTDTQYF. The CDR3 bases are TGTGCCAGCAGCACAAGGGGGAGGGGGACTAGCACAGATACGCAGTATTTT.